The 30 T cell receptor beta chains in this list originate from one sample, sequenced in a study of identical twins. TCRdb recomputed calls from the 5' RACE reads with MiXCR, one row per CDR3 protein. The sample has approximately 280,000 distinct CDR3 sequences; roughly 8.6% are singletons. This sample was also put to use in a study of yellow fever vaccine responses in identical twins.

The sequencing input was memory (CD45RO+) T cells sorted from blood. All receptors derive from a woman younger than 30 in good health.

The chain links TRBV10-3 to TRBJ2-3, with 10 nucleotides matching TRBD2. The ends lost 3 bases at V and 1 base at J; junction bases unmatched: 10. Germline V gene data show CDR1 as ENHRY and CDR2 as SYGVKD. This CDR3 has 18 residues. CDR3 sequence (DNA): TGTGCCATCAGTGATCCTAGCGGGAGAACTAAGGGCACAGATACGCAGTATTTT. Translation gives CAISDPSGRTKGTDTQYF.

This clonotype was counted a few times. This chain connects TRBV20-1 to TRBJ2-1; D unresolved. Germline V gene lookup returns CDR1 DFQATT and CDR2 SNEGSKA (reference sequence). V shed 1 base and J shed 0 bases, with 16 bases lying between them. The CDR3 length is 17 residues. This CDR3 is CSARGERDINSYNEQFF. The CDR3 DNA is TGCAGTGCTAGAGGAGAAAGGGATATCAACTCCTACAATGAGCAGTTCTTC.

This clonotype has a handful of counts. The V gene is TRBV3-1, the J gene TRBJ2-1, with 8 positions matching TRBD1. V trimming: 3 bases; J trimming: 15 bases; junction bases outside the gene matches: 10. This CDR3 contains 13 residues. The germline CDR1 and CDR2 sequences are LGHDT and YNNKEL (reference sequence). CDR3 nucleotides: TGTGCCAGCAGCCACAACCCTACAGGGGGATGGTTCTTC. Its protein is CASSHNPTGGWFF.

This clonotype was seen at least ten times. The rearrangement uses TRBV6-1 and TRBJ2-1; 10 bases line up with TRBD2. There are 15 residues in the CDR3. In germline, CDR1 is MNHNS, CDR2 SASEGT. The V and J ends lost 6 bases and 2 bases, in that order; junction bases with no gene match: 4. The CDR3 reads CASRDLAGAYNEQFF. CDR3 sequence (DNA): TGTGCCAGCAGGGACCTAGCGGGAGCCTACAATGAGCAGTTCTTC.

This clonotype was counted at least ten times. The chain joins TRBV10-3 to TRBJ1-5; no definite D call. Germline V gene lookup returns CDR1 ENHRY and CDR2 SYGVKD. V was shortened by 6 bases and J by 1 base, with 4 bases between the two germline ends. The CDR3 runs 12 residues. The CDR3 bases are TGTGCCATCAGCGACAGCAATCAGCCCCAGCATTTT. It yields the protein CAISDSNQPQHF.

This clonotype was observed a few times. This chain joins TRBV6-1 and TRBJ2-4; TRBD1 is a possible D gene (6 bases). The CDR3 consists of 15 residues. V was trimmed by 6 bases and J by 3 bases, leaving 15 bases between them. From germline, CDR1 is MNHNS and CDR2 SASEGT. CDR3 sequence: CASSRLQDSKNIQYF. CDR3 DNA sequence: TGTGCCAGCAGCCGCTTGCAGGACAGCAAAAACATTCAGTACTTC.

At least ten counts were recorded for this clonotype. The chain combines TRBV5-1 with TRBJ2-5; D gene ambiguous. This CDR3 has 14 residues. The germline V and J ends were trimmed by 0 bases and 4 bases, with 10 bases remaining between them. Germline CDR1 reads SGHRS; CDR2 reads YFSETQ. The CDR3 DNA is TGCGCCAGCAGCTTGGCCGCCACCCGAGAGACCCAGTACTTC. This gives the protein CASSLAATRETQYF.

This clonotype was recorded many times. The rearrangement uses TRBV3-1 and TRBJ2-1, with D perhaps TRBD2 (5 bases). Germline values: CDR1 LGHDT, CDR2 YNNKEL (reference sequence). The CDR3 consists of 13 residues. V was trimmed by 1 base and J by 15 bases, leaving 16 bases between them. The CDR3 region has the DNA TGTGCCAGCAGCCAAGCCGAAAATTCGGGGATGTTCTTC. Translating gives CASSQAENSGMFF.

CDR3 DNA sequence: TGTGCCAGCAGTAGAAAGCATGAAGCTTTCTTT. Translation gives CASSRKHEAFF. The chain has TRBV6-1 and TRBJ1-1; D ambiguous. V lost 5 bases and J 7 bases, leaving 8 bases between the germline ends. The germline gives CDR1 MNHNS, CDR2 SASEGT. The CDR3 is 11 amino acids.

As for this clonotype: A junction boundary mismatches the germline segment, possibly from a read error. The CDR3 nucleotides are TGCAGTGCTAGTAACGGATTGGCCTATGATTCACCCCTCCACTTT. Its translation: CSASNGLAYDSPLHF. This chain uses TRBV20-1 with TRBJ1-6; D is ambiguous. The germline V gene has CDR1 DFQATT and CDR2 SNEGSKA (reference sequence). The CDR3 sequence is 15 residues long.

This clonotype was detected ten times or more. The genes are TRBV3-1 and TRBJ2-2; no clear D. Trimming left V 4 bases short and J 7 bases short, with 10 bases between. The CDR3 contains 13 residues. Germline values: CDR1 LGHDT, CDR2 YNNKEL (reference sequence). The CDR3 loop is CASSLKSGGELFF. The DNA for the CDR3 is TGTGCCAGCAGCCTAAAGAGTGGCGGGGAGCTGTTTTTT.

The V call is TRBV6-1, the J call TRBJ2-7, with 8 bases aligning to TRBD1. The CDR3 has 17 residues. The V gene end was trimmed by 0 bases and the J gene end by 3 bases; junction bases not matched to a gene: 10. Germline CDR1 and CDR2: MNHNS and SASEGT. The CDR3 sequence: CASSEAIWGQVGYEQYV. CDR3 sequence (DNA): TGTGCCAGCAGTGAAGCTATCTGGGGACAGGTCGGCTACGAGCAGTACGTC.

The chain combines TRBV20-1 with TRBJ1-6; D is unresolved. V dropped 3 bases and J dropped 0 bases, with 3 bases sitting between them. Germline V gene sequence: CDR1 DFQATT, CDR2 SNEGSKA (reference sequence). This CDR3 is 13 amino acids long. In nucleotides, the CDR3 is TGCAGTGCTAGCGGCTCCTATAATTCACCCCTCCACTTT. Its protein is CSASGSYNSPLHF.

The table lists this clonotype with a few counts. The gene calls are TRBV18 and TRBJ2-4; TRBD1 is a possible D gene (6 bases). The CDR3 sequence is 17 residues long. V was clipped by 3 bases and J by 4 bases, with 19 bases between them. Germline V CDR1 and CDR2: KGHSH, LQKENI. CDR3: CASSPVAPGAEKNIQYF. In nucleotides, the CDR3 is TGTGCCAGCTCACCGGTGGCCCCAGGGGCAGAGAAAAACATTCAGTACTTC.

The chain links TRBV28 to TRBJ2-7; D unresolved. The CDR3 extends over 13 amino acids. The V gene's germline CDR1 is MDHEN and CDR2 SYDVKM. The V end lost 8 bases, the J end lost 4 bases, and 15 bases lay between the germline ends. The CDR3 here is CASRSPWSYEQYV. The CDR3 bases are TGTGCCAGCCGCTCGCCATGGTCGTACGAGCAGTACGTC.

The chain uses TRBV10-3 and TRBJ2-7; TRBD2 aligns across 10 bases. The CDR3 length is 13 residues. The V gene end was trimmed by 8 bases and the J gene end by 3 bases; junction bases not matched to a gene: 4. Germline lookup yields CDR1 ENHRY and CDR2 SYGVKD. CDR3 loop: CAIAKREGYEQYF. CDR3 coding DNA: TGTGCCATCGCGAAGCGGGAGGGCTACGAGCAGTACTTC.

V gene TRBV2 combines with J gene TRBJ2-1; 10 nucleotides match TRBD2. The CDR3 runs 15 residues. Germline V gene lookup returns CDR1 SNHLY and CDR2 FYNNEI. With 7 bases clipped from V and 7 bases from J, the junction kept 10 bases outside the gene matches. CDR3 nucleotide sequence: TGTGCCAGCACCCCTTCTAGCGGGAGTCGGAATGAGCAGTTCTTC. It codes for CASTPSSGSRNEQFF.

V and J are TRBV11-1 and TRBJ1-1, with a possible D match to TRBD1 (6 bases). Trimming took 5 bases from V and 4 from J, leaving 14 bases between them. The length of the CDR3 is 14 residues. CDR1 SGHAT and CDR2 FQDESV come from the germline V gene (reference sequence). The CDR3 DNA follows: TGTGCCAGCAGCGCGGACAGCTGGGGCACTGAAGCTTTCTTT. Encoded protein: CASSADSWGTEAFF.

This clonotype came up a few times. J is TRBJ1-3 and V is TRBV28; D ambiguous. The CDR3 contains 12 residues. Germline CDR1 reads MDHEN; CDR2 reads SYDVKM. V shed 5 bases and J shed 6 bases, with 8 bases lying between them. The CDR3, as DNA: TGTGCCAGCAGTGTCCAGCTAAACACCATATATTTT. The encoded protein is CASSVQLNTIYF.

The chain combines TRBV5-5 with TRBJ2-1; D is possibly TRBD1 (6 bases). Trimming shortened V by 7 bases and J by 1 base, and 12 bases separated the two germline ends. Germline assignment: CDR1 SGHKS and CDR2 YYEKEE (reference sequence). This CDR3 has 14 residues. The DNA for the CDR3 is TGTGCCAGCGGCCTAGGACAGTCCTACAATGAGCAGTTCTTC. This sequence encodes CASGLGQSYNEQFF.

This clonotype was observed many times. The CDR3 here is CASSLSGRPYDEQYF. CDR3 DNA sequence: TGCGCCAGCAGCTTGAGCGGGAGGCCCTATGACGAGCAGTACTTC. The V call is TRBV5-1, the J call TRBJ2-7; the match to TRBD2 covers 9 bases. CDR1 SGHRS and CDR2 YFSETQ come from the germline V gene. V was pared by 1 base and J by 5 bases, with 7 bases of the junction left unmatched. The CDR3 consists of 15 residues.

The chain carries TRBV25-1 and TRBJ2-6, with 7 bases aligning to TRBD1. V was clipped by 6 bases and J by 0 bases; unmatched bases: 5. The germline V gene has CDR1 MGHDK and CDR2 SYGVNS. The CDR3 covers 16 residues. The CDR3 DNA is TGTGCCAGCAGCTGGACAGGCCTCTCTGGGGCCAACGTCCTGACTTTC. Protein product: CASSWTGLSGANVLTF.

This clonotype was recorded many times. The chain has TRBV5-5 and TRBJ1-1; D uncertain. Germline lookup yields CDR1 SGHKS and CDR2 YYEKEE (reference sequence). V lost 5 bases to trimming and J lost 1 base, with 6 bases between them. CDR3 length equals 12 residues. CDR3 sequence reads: CASRAGNTEAFF. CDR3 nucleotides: TGTGCCAGCAGGGCAGGGAACACTGAAGCTTTCTTT.

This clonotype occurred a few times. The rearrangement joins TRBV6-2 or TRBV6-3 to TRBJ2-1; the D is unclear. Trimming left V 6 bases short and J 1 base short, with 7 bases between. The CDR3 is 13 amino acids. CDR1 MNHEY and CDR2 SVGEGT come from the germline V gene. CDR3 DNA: TGTGCCAGCAGAGCTGATTCCTACAATGAGCAGTTCTTC. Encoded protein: CASRADSYNEQFF.

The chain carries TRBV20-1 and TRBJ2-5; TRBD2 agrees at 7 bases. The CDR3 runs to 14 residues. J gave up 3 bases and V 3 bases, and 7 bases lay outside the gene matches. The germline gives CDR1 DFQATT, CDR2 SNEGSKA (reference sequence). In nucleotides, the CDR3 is TGCAGTGCTAGTGGTTCGGCGGGGGAAGAGACCCAGTACTTC. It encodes CSASGSAGEETQYF.

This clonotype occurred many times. The CDR3 DNA is TGTGCCAGCAGTTTAGCTACAGGAGAAAAACTGTTTTTT. Translation: CASSLATGEKLFF. This rearrangement joins TRBV12-3 or TRBV12-4 to TRBJ1-4, with TRBD1 as a possible D gene (5 bases). The CDR3 loop spans 13 amino acids. The V gene lost 0 bases and the J gene lost 8 bases, with 7 bases spanning the gap.

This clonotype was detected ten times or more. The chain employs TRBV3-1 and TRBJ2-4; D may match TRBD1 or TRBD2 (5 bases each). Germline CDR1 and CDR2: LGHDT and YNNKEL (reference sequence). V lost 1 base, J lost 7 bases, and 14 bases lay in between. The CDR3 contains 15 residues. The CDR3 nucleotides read TGTGCCAGCAGCCAAGTTTGGGGGAAGGGGAACATTCAGTACTTC. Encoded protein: CASSQVWGKGNIQYF.

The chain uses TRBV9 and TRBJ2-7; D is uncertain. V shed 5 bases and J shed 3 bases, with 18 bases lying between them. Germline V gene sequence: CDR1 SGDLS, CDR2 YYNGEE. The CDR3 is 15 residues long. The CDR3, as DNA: TGTGCCAGCAGTTCCCATTTCGGGCGACACTACGAGCAGTACTTC. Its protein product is CASSSHFGRHYEQYF.

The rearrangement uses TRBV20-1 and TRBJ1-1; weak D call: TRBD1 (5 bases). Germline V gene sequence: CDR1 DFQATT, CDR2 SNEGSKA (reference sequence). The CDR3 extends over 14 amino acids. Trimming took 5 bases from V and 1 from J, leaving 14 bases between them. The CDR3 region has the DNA TGCAGTGCTGGGGGGGGTGGGGCGAACACTGAAGCTTTCTTT. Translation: CSAGGGGANTEAFF.

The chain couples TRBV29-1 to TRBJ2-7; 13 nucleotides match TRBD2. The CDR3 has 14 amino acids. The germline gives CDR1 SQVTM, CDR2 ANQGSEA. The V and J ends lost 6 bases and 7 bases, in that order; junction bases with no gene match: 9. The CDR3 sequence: CSVGLAGPRGEQYF. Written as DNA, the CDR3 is TGCAGCGTGGGACTAGCGGGACCCAGGGGGGAGCAGTACTTC.